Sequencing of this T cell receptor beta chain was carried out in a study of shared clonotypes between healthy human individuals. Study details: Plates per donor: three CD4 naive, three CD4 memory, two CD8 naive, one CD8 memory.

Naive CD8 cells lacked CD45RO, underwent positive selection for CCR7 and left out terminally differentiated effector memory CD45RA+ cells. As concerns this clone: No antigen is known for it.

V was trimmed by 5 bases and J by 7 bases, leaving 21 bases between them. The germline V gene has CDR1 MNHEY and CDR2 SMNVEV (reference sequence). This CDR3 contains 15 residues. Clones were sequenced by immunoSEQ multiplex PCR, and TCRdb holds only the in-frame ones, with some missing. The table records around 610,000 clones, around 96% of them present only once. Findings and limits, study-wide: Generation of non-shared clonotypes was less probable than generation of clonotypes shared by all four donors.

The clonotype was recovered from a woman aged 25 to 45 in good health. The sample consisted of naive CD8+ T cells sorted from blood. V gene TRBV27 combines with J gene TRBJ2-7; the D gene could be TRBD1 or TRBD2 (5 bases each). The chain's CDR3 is CASSTGRDVIREQYF. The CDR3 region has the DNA TGTGCCAGCAGTACGGGCCGGGACGTCATCCGAGAGCAGTACTTC.